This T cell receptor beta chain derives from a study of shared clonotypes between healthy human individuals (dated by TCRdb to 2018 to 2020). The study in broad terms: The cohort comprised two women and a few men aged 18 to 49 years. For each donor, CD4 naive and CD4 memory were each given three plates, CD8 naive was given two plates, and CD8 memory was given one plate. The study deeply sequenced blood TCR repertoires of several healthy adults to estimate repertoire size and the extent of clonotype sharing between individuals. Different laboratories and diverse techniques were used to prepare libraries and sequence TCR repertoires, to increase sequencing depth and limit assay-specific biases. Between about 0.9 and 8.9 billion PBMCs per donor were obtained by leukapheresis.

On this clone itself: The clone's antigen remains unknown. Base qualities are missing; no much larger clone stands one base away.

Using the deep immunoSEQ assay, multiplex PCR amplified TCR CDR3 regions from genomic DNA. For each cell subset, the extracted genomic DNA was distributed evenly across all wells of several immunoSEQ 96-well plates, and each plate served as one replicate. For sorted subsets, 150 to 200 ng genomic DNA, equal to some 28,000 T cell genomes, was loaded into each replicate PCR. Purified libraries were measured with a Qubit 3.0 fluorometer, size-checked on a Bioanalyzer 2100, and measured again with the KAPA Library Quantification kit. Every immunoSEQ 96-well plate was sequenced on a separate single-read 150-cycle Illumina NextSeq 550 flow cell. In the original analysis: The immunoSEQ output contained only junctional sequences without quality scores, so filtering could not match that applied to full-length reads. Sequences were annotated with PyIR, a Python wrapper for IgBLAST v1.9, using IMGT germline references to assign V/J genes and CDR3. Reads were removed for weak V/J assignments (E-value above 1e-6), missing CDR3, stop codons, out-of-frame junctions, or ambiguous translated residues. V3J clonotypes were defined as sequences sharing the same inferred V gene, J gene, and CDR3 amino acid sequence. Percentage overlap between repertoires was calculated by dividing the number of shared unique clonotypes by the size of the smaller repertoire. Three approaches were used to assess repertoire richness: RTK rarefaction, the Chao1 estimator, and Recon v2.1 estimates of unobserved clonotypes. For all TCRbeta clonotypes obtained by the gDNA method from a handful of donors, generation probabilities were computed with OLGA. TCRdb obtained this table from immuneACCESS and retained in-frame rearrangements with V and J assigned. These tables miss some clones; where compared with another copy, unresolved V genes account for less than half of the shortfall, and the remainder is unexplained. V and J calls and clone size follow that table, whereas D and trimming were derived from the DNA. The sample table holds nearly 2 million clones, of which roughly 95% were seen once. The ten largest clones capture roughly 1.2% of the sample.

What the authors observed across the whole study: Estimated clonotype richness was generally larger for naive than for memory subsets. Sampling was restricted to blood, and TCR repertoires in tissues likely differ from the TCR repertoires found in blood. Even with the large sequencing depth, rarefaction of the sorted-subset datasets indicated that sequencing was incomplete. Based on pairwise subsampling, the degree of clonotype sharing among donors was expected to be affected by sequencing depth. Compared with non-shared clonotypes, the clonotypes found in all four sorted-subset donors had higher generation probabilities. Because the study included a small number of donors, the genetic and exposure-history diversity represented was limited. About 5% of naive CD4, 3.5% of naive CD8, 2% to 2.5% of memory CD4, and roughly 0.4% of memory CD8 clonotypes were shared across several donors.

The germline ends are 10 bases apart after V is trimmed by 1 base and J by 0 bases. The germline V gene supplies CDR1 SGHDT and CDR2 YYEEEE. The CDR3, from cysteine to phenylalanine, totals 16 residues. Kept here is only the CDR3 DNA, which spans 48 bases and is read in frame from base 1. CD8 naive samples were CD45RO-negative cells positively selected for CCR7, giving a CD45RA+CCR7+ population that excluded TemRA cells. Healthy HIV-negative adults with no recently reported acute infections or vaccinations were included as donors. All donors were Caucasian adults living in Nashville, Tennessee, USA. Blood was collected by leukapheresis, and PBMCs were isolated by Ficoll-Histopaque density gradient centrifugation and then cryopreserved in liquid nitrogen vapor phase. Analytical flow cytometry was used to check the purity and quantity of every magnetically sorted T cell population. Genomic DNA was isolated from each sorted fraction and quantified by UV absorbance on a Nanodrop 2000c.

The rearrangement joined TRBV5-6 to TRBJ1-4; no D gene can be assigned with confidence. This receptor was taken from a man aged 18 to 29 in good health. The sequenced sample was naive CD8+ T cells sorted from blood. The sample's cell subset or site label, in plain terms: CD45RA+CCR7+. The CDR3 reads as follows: CASSLWLPPTNEKLFF. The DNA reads TGTGCCAGCAGCTTGTGGTTGCCGCCAACTAATGAAAAACTGTTTTTT.